The clone carrying this T cell receptor (beta chain) was detected a few times. As yet, its antigen is unknown. Tagging with unique molecular identifiers was applied to individual cDNA molecules. Via MiXCR, TCRdb re-called the 5' RACE reads, giving one row per CDR3 protein. The repertoire holds about 73,000 distinct CDR3 sequences, roughly 13% seen once, with about 14% in the top ten. These data originate in a study of early T cells in non-severe SARS-CoV-2 infection. Study context: The input, bulk RNA from unsorted whole blood, was sequenced, and chains were unpaired. The study's findings and limits: Matching against VDJdb likely underestimated virus-specific expansions, favoring anti-spike CD8.

Trimming stripped 0 bases from V and 5 bases from J, with 14 bases between. The germline V gene encodes CDR1 SGHRS and CDR2 YFSETQ. CDR3 length: 15 residues. The source of this sequence is an adult who was a healthcare worker with PCR-confirmed SARS-CoV-2 infection or an uninfected control (not recorded which). The chain links TRBV5-1 to TRBJ1-1; TRBD1 might be the D (5 bases). Input material: whole blood. CDR3 bases: TGCGCCAGCAGCTTGGGAGGCAGGGCAGGAACTGAAGCTTTCTTT. It yields the protein CASSLGGRAGTEAFF.